These 24 T cell receptor beta chains were all obtained from the same sample, sequenced in a study of shared clonotypes between healthy human individuals. The data were produced by immunoSEQ multiplex PCR, yet TCRdb's version contains in-frame clones alone and is incomplete. The sample lists about 1.1 million clones; about 80% were seen once. The sample comprised memory CD4+ T cells from PBMCs. The sample's subset: CD45RA-negative fraction. All receptors come from a man between 18 and 29 years old in good health. Some clones in this sample may be carry-over from other donors' samples.

The chain couples TRBV28 to TRBJ2-2; D gene unclear. Trimming pared 3 bases from V and 0 bases from J, leaving 11 bases between. Germline values: CDR1 MDHEN, CDR2 SYDVKM. The CDR3 has 16 amino acids. In DNA form, the CDR3 reads TGTGCCAGCAGTTTTGGTGGAAACTCGAACACCGGGGAGCTGTTTTTT. Its translation is CASSFGGNSNTGELFF.

The chain uses TRBV18 and TRBJ2-7; 9 positions agree with TRBD1. Germline-derived CDR1 and CDR2 are KGHSH and LQKENI. The CDR3 is 15 amino acids. V lost 3 bases, J lost 3 bases, and 6 bases stayed unmatched. The CDR3 reads CASSPAGTGSYEQYF. Written as DNA, the CDR3 is TGTGCCAGCTCACCTGCGGGGACAGGGAGCTACGAGCAGTACTTC.

The rearrangement joins TRBV7-9 to TRBJ2-7; TRBD2 matches at 8 bases. The V gene end was trimmed by 2 bases and the J gene end by 2 bases; junction bases not matched to a gene: 2. The CDR3 sequence is 14 residues long. Germline values: CDR1 SEHNR, CDR2 FQNEAQ (reference sequence). In DNA form, the CDR3 reads TGTGCCAGCAGCTTAATAGCGGGGCCCTACGAGCAGTACTTC. Residues: CASSLIAGPYEQYF.

V is TRBV18 and J is TRBJ1-1; a possible D gene is TRBD1 (6 bases). Per the germline V gene, CDR1 is KGHSH and CDR2 is LQKENI. This CDR3 region has 13 residues. V was clipped by 4 bases and J by 6 bases, with 12 bases between them. This CDR3 reads CASSLDRLAEAFF. CDR3 DNA sequence: TGTGCCAGCTCACTAGACAGGCTCGCTGAAGCTTTCTTT.

J is TRBJ2-3 and V is TRBV2; the match to TRBD2 covers 8 bases. V trimming: 4 bases; J trimming: 5 bases; junction bases outside the gene matches: 11. Germline CDR1 SNHLY, CDR2 FYNNEI. CDR3 size: 16 residues. CDR3 coding DNA: TGTGCCAGCAGTGTTTCTGTGGCGGGAGGTGGAGATACGCAGTATTTT. Encoded protein: CASSVSVAGGGDTQYF.

The chain joins TRBV27 to TRBJ1-1, with a possible D match to TRBD1 (5 bases). V lost 4 bases and J 6 bases, leaving 12 bases between the germline ends. This CDR3 spans 13 amino acids. Germline CDR1 reads MNHEY; CDR2 reads SMNVEV (reference sequence). CDR3 loop: CASSSTVGAEAFF. As DNA, the CDR3 is TGTGCCAGCAGTTCCACGGTGGGGGCTGAAGCTTTCTTT.

The rearrangement uses TRBV28 and TRBJ1-2, with TRBD1 as a possible D gene (6 bases). Germline V gene lookup returns CDR1 MDHEN and CDR2 SYDVKM. Trimming removed 5 bases at V and 8 bases at J, with 15 bases between. CDR3 length equals 13 residues. CDR3 sequence (DNA): TGTGCCAGCAGTCAACAGGGCGTCCGAGGCTACACCTTC. It translates to CASSQQGVRGYTF.

J is TRBJ2-7 and V is TRBV28; 7 bases are shared with TRBD1. V was pared by 4 bases and J by 2 bases, with 8 bases of the junction left unmatched. From germline, CDR1 is MDHEN and CDR2 SYDVKM. The CDR3 spans 15 residues. Here the CDR3 reads CASSSVGTATYEQYF. DNA for the CDR3: TGTGCCAGCAGTTCCGTGGGGACAGCAACCTACGAGCAGTACTTC.

This clone occurred a few times. The rearrangement links TRBV28 to TRBJ1-2, with D possibly TRBD1 on 5 matching bases. V lost 5 bases, J lost 4 bases, and 8 bases lay in between. Germline loops: CDR1 MDHEN, CDR2 SYDVKM. The CDR3 has 12 amino acids. The CDR3 here is CASSRDVYGYTF. CDR3 DNA sequence: TGTGCCAGCAGTCGGGACGTCTATGGCTACACCTTC.

This clone was picked up a small number of times. The CDR3 nucleotides read TGTGCCAGCAGTTCGCCTGGCTCTTTGCGGCCCCAGCATTTT. Its protein product is CASSSPGSLRPQHF. The gene calls are TRBV28 and TRBJ1-5; D unresolved. V was trimmed by 4 bases and J by 9 bases, leaving 16 bases between them. CDR3 size: 14 residues. Germline V gives CDR1 MDHEN, CDR2 SYDVKM.

The chain carries TRBV30 and TRBJ2-7, with D perhaps matching TRBD2 (6 bases). The CDR3 has 14 residues. The ends were cut back, 4 bases at V and 2 bases at J, with 15 bases in the middle. Looked up from germline, CDR1 is GTSNPN and CDR2 is SVGIG (reference sequence). CDR3 region: CAWNYMGTAYEQYF. The CDR3 DNA is TGTGCCTGGAATTATATGGGGACTGCCTACGAGCAGTACTTC.

The chain has TRBV10-3 and TRBJ1-5; no firm D call. The V end lost 0 bases, the J end lost 7 bases, and 19 bases lay between the germline ends. The CDR3 loop spans 17 amino acids. Germline CDR1 is ENHRY and CDR2 is SYGVKD. CDR3 sequence (DNA): TGTGCCATCAGTGAGTCTGTAGGCAAAGGAGGGTTACAGCCCCAGCATTTT. The encoded protein is CAISESVGKGGLQPQHF.

V usage is TRBV28 and J usage is TRBJ2-2; TRBD1 matches 12 bases. V was pared by 5 bases and J by 6 bases, with 4 bases of the junction left unmatched. From germline, CDR1 is MDHEN and CDR2 SYDVKM. The CDR3 length is 15 residues. The CDR3 DNA sequence: TGTGCCAGCAGTCTGGGACAGGGGGCGTCCGGGGAGCTGTTTTTT. It translates to CASSLGQGASGELFF. Full variable domain (rest looked up from reference TRBV28 and TRBJ2-2): DVKVTQSSRYLVKRTGEKVFLECVQDMDHENMFWYRQDPGLGLRLIYFSYDVKMKEKGDIPEGYSVSREKKERFSLILESASTNQTSMYLCASSLGQGASGELFFGEGSRLTVL.

The V call is TRBV6-1, the J call TRBJ2-7; TRBD1 matches at 8 bases. Germline V gene lookup returns CDR1 MNHNS and CDR2 SASEGT. The CDR3 is made up of 15 amino acids. With V trimmed by 1 base and J by 4 bases, 6 bases remained unmatched. The CDR3 DNA reads TGTGCCAGCAGTGAAGTGGACAGGGCCTCGTACGAGCAGTACTTC. Residues: CASSEVDRASYEQYF.

This chain joins TRBV30 and TRBJ2-5; 7 nucleotides line up with TRBD1. From germline, CDR1 is GTSNPN and CDR2 SVGIG (reference sequence). The V segment lost 3 bases and the J segment 11 bases; nucleotides outside the gene matches: 9. This CDR3 has 12 residues. The CDR3 here is CAWSETGIEQYF. CDR3 bases: TGTGCCTGGAGCGAGACAGGGATTGAGCAGTACTTC.

Comments on this clone: Other DNA sequences in this specimen translate into the identical CDR3. This chain joins TRBV20-1 and TRBJ2-4; D gene uncertain. The CDR3 sequence is 10 residues long. With 2 bases removed from V and 6 bases from J, the gap between germline ends came to 2 bases. Germline CDR1 and CDR2: DFQATT and SNEGSKA (reference sequence). For the CDR3, the DNA is TGCAGTGCTAGAACAAACATTCAGTACTTC. Translation gives CSARTNIQYF.

The J gene is TRBJ2-3, the V gene TRBV15; D gene unclear. The CDR3 is made up of 14 amino acids. Germline lookup yields CDR1 LNHNV and CDR2 YYDKDF (reference sequence). V was pared by 1 base and J by 2 bases, with 7 bases between. CDR3 loop: CATSRVQNTDTQYF. CDR3 nucleotides: TGTGCCACCAGCAGAGTGCAGAACACAGATACGCAGTATTTT.

The J gene is TRBJ1-5, the V gene TRBV29-1; TRBD1 might be the D (5 bases). Germline V CDR1 and CDR2: SQVTM, ANQGSEA. This CDR3 contains 15 residues. Trimming took off 6 bases at V and 0 bases at J, with 15 bases between the two ends. CDR3 protein: CSVGGGLNSNQPQHF. In DNA, the CDR3 is TGCAGCGTGGGGGGGGGACTTAATAGCAATCAGCCCCAGCATTTT.

This clone was detected once. This chain links TRBV7-9 with TRBJ2-7, with D possibly being TRBD1 or TRBD2 (6 bases each). The germline V and J ends were trimmed by 5 bases and 3 bases, with 14 bases remaining between them. Germline-derived CDR1 and CDR2 are SEHNR and FQNEAQ (reference sequence). This CDR3 has 14 amino acids. CDR3 DNA sequence: TGTGCCAGCAGCAGGGGGGCCGACTTCTACGAGCAGTACTTC. It yields the protein CASSRGADFYEQYF.

The chain is built from TRBV7-9 and TRBJ2-5; TRBD1 might be the D (8 bases). CDR3 length equals 13 residues. V lost 5 bases to trimming and J lost 9 bases, with 16 bases between them. Germline CDR1 reads SEHNR; CDR2 reads FQNEAQ (reference sequence). Here the CDR3 DNA reads TGTGCCAGCAGCCGACAGGGGAGGGTTTCCCAGTACTTC. It is translated as CASSRQGRVSQYF. Filled out from reference TRBV7-9 and TRBJ2-5, the complete variable domain reads DTGVSQNPRHKITKRGQNVTFRCDPISEHNRLYWYRQTLGQGPEFLTYFQNEAQLEKSRLLSDRFSAERPKGSFSTLEIQRTEQGDSAMYLCASSRQGRVSQYFGPGTRLLVL.

The CDR3, as DNA: TGTGCCAGCAGCTATCCCGAAGGAGAGACCCAGTACTTC. Protein product: CASSYPEGETQYF. The chain carries TRBV11-2 and TRBJ2-5; no firm D call. This CDR3 comprises 13 residues. V was clipped by 4 bases and J by 4 bases, with 10 bases between them. The germline V gene has CDR1 SGHAT and CDR2 FQNNGV.

This chain links TRBV30 with TRBJ1-1; D not certain. This CDR3 is built from 15 residues. CDR1 and CDR2 (germline): GTSNPN, SVGIG (reference sequence). V was cut by 1 base and J by 9 bases, with 21 bases left in between. The CDR3, as DNA: TGTGCCTGGAGTGACCCCATGGCCCAGAAGAGTAAAGCTTTCTTT. It yields the protein CAWSDPMAQKSKAFF. The entire variable domain, with the rest obtained from reference TRBV30 and TRBJ1-1, is as follows: SQTIHQWPATLVQPVGSPLSLECTVEGTSNPNLYWYRQAAGRGLQLLFYSVGIGQISSEVPQNLSASRPQDRQFILSSKKLLLSDSGFYLCAWSDPMAQKSKAFFGQGTRLTVV.

This chain links TRBV10-1 with TRBJ2-3, with 7 positions matching TRBD1. This CDR3 is 17 amino acids long. Germline lookup yields CDR1 WNHNN and CDR2 SYGVQD (reference sequence). After removal of 0 bases from V and 2 bases from J, the junction contained 8 bases not matched to a gene. The DNA for the CDR3 is TGCGCCAGCAGTGAGTCCCCCGGGACAGAGTTCACAGATACGCAGTATTTT. Its translation is CASSESPGTEFTDTQYF.

Only one count was recorded for this clone. V is TRBV9 and J is TRBJ2-1; 7 bases agree with TRBD1. The CDR3 loop spans 15 amino acids. Germline loops: CDR1 SGDLS, CDR2 YYNGEE. Trimming at V came to 0 bases and at J to 4 bases, leaving 4 bases not matched to a gene. Written as DNA, the CDR3 is TGTGCCAGCAGCGTAGGTAGCAGGGGGTACAATGAGCAGTTCTTC. This codes for CASSVGSRGYNEQFF.